Listed below are T cell receptor beta chains from one sample, sequenced in a study of blood T cells in healthy people across ages. From the 5' RACE reads, TCRdb called clonotypes with MiXCR, one entry per CDR3 protein. The sample consists of some 1.5 million distinct CDR3 sequences, approximately 30% of them appearing once. Sequencing was carried out using blood. Source of these receptors: a woman younger than 45 in good health. Each CDR3 is given with its conserved first and last residue. A D gene is named only where the DNA matches it firmly. Part of the rows lack a size; the others show once, few, many or a class for expanded clones.

CATGGGVTDTQYF	TGTGCCACTGGGGGAGGAGTGACAGATACGCAGTATTTT	-	-	TRBV19	TRBJ2-3
CASSPSGGGDGYTF	TGTGCCAGCAGTCCCTCTGGGGGGGGAGATGGCTACACCTTC	many	-	TRBV12-3/TRBV12-4	TRBJ1-2
CSVSGWGSEDSGANVLTF	TGCAGCGTCTCCGGGTGGGGCTCAGAAGACTCTGGGGCCAACGTCCTGACTTTC	-	-	TRBV29-1	TRBJ2-6
CASSGDREGPPQHF	TGTGCCAGCAGTGGGGACAGGGAAGGTCCGCCCCAGCATTTT	-	TRBD1	TRBV2	TRBJ1-5
CASSPAVNQPQHF	TGCGCCAGCAGTCCGGCCGTGAATCAGCCCCAGCATTTT	-	-	TRBV5-1	TRBJ1-5
CATRSQGSTDTQYF	TGTGCCACCAGATCGCAGGGTAGCACAGATACGCAGTATTTT	few	-	TRBV24-1	TRBJ2-3
CASSPSWRNGGYTF	TGTGCCAGCAGCCCCTCGTGGAGAAACGGTGGCTACACCTTC	few	-	TRBV3-1	TRBJ1-2
CSVEDLDRGEQFF	TGCAGCGTTGAAGATCTGGACAGGGGGGAGCAGTTCTTC	many	TRBD1	TRBV29-1	TRBJ2-1
CASSEGQALGGYTF	TGTGCCAGCAGTGAGGGACAGGCACTAGGAGGCTACACCTTC	many	TRBD1	TRBV6-6	TRBJ1-2
CASRRTSGDYNEQFF	TGTGCCAGCAGAAGGACTAGCGGGGACTACAATGAGCAGTTCTTC	once	TRBD2	TRBV6-1	TRBJ2-1
CASSEGQGNLQETQYF	TGCGCCAGCAGCGAGGGACAGGGAAACCTCCAAGAGACCCAGTACTTC	-	TRBD1	TRBV5-1	TRBJ2-5
CASGPTATQYF	TGCGCCAGTGGGCCCACCGCCACGCAGTATTTT	-	-	TRBV10-2	TRBJ2-3
CASSGERGTQYF	TGTGCCAGCAGTGGGGAGAGAGGAACCCAGTACTTC	-	-	TRBV12-3/TRBV12-4	TRBJ2-5
CASSPSQLHEQYF	TGTGCCAGCAGCCCAAGCCAGCTCCACGAGCAGTACTTC	few	-	TRBV7-6	TRBJ2-7
CSVEGQGAGGYTF	TGCAGCGTTGAGGGACAGGGGGCAGGAGGCTACACCTTC	-	TRBD1	TRBV29-1	TRBJ1-2
CAWSVQARPGGEQFF	TGTGCCTGGAGTGTACAGGCTAGACCGGGAGGTGAGCAGTTCTTC	-	TRBD2	TRBV30	TRBJ2-1
CASSQDLVPYNSPLHF	TGCGCCAGCAGCCAAGACCTGGTACCCTATAATTCACCCCTCCACTTT	few	-	TRBV4-1	TRBJ1-6
CASSELPLRGANVLTF	TGTGCCAGCAGTGAACTGCCGCTAAGAGGGGCCAACGTCCTGACTTTC	-	-	TRBV25-1	TRBJ2-6
CASSAGLAGVSYEQYF	TGTGCCAGCAGCGCGGGACTAGCGGGAGTTTCCTACGAGCAGTACTTC	-	TRBD2	TRBV7-2	TRBJ2-7
CASSPDGSIVAQHF	TGTGCCAGCAGCCCGGACGGTTCAATTGTGGCCCAGCATTTT	-	-	TRBV7-9	TRBJ1-5
CASSLVGQGAAGANVLTF	TGCGCCAGCAGCTTGGTAGGTCAGGGGGCAGCCGGGGCCAACGTCCTGACTTTC	few	TRBD1	TRBV5-1	TRBJ2-6
CASRLAANTDTQYF	TGTGCCAGCCGATTAGCGGCGAACACAGATACGCAGTATTTT	-	-	TRBV6-5	TRBJ2-3